These 15 T cell receptor beta chains originate from one sample sequenced in a study of blood T cell repertoires in COVID-19. The method was immunoSEQ multiplex PCR; TCRdb's version includes in-frame clones alone and lacks a portion of them. The sample records about 350,000 clones, 75% to 90% being singletons. Sequenced material: peripheral blood. The source of these receptors is a woman in her forties or fifties with COVID-19, enrolled during active disease.

This chain connects TRBV30 to TRBJ1-3; a weak D match, TRBD1 (6 bases). The CDR3 contains 13 residues. Germline assignment: CDR1 GTSNPN and CDR2 SVGIG (reference sequence). V lost 5 bases, J lost 7 bases, and 15 bases lay in between. CDR3 bases: TGTGCCTGGGCGTTGGACAGTTGGAACACCATATATTTT. This translates into CAWALDSWNTIYF.

The J gene is TRBJ2-3, the V gene TRBV30; D remains unclear. The CDR3 has 14 residues. V lost 2 bases, J lost 4 bases, and 13 bases lay in between. The germline gives CDR1 GTSNPN, CDR2 SVGIG (reference sequence). CDR3 sequence: CAWSPRSFADTQYF. Written as DNA, the CDR3 is TGTGCCTGGAGTCCTCGGAGCTTCGCAGATACGCAGTATTTT.

V is TRBV3-1 (or the pseudogene TRBV3-2) and J is TRBJ2-2; tentatively, D is TRBD1 (6 bases). Trimming pared 6 bases from V and 0 bases from J, leaving 14 bases between. Germline assignment: CDR1 LGHDT and CDR2 YNNKEL (reference sequence). The length of the CDR3 is 16 residues. In DNA form, the CDR3 reads TGTGCCAGCAGGCCAAACAGGGTGGCGAACACCGGGGAGCTGTTTTTT. Its translation: CASRPNRVANTGELFF.

This clone was counted a few times. This sequence joins TRBV4-1 and TRBJ1-1; 8 bases align to TRBD1. From germline, CDR1 is MGHRA and CDR2 YSYEKL. This CDR3 has 15 amino acids. V lost 2 bases and J lost 5; bases outside the gene matches: 7. The CDR3 bases are TGCGCCAGCAGCCAACTAACCACAGGGGGGACTGAAGCTTTCTTT. The encoded protein is CASSQLTTGGTEAFF.

The genes are TRBV28 and TRBJ2-1, with 9 nucleotides matching TRBD2. With V trimmed by 5 bases and J by 0 bases, 2 bases remained unmatched. Germline values: CDR1 MDHEN, CDR2 SYDVKM. CDR3 length: 15 residues. CDR3 protein: CASSLAGSSYNEQFF. CDR3 bases: TGTGCCAGCAGTCTAGCGGGGAGCTCCTACAATGAGCAGTTCTTC.

The CDR3 DNA reads TGTGCCAGCAAGAAGACAGTCAGACGAAACTATGGCTACACCTTC. Its translation is CASKKTVRRNYGYTF. V and J are TRBV6-5 and TRBJ1-2, with D possibly matching TRBD1 (5 bases). Germline values: CDR1 MNHEY, CDR2 SVGAGI. The germline V and J ends were trimmed by 7 bases and 2 bases, with 17 bases remaining between them. This CDR3 is built from 15 residues.

The V and J genes are TRBV29-1 and TRBJ2-7; 10 bases match TRBD1. The V segment lost 4 bases and the J segment 6 bases; nucleotides outside the gene matches: 6. Germline-derived CDR1 and CDR2 are SQVTM and ANQGSEA. The CDR3 runs 13 residues. The CDR3, as DNA: TGCAGCGTTGGAGACAGGGGGCTCTCCGAGCAGTACTTC. It yields the protein CSVGDRGLSEQYF.

The V gene is TRBV7-9, the J gene TRBJ2-2; 13 bases align to TRBD2. V was clipped by 3 bases and J by 7 bases; unmatched bases: 5. Germline V lookup: CDR1 SEHNR, CDR2 FQNEAQ (reference sequence). This CDR3 comprises 16 residues. CDR3 residues: CASSFRTSGSGGELFF. The CDR3 coding sequence is TGTGCCAGCAGCTTCCGGACTAGCGGGAGCGGCGGGGAGCTGTTTTTT.

The chain uses TRBV10-2 and TRBJ2-1, with 8 bases identical to TRBD2. Unmatched junction bases numbered 6, after V lost 2 bases and J lost 12 bases. The germline V gene has CDR1 WSHSY and CDR2 SAAADI. This CDR3 comprises 13 residues. DNA for the CDR3: TGCGCCAGCAGTGAGGCGGGGGGTAGAGGGCAGTTCTTC. Translating gives CASSEAGGRGQFF.

This chain connects TRBV2 to TRBJ1-6; D unclear. This CDR3 region has 12 residues. The V end lost 2 bases, the J end lost 8 bases, and 4 bases lay between the germline ends. Germline V CDR1 and CDR2: SNHLY, FYNNEI. The CDR3 reads CASSERYSPLHF. CDR3 bases: TGTGCCAGCAGTGAACGGTATTCACCCCTCCACTTT.

The chain employs TRBV20-1 and TRBJ1-3; tentative D call: TRBD1 (6 bases). With 3 bases removed from V and 2 bases from J, the gap between germline ends came to 11 bases. CDR1 and CDR2 from the germline V gene are DFQATT and SNEGSKA (reference sequence). The CDR3 has 14 residues. The CDR3 protein is CSASSRGAGNTIYF. The CDR3 DNA follows: TGCAGTGCTAGTAGCAGGGGAGCTGGAAACACCATATATTTT.

The chain is built from TRBV5-1 and TRBJ2-2; no definite D call. The CDR3 consists of 15 residues. The V and J ends lost 1 base and 0 bases respectively, with 7 bases between them. Germline CDR1 reads SGHRS; CDR2 reads YFSETQ. The CDR3 DNA reads TGCGCCAGCAGCTTGTACTCTTCGAACACCGGGGAGCTGTTTTTT. Encoded protein: CASSLYSSNTGELFF.

This chain connects TRBV5-1 to TRBJ2-6; the D gene is possibly TRBD2 (5 bases). Germline V gene lookup returns CDR1 SGHRS and CDR2 YFSETQ. CDR3 length equals 15 residues. Trimming stripped 3 bases from V and 1 base from J, with 8 bases between. CDR3 region: CASSYGGSGANVLTF. In nucleotides, the CDR3 is TGCGCCAGCAGCTATGGAGGATCTGGGGCCAACGTCCTGACTTTC.

V and J are TRBV5-8 and TRBJ2-7; TRBD1 might be the D (5 bases). Trimming took 3 bases from V and 3 from J, leaving 16 bases between them. Germline V gives CDR1 SGHTS, CDR2 YDEGEE. The CDR3 length is 15 residues. DNA of the CDR3: TGTGCCAGCAGCTCCGCGGTATTGGGGCACTACGAGCAGTACTTC. This sequence encodes CASSSAVLGHYEQYF.

J is TRBJ1-5 and V is TRBV19; D call uncertain. The V gene's germline CDR1 is LNHDA and CDR2 SQIVND (reference sequence). This CDR3 spans 13 amino acids. Between the trimmed V and J ends, which lost 5 bases and 4 bases, there was a span of 9 bases. CDR3 amino acids: CASSVAGNQPQHF. CDR3 nucleotides: TGTGCCAGTAGTGTCGCGGGAAATCAGCCCCAGCATTTT.